These T cell receptor beta chains were read from a single sample in a study of early stage breast cancer tumors. Profiling relied on immunoSEQ multiplex PCR, and the TCRdb table lists in-frame clones only, not all of them. The sample shows roughly 1,600 clones, around 79% of them seen only once. The sample taken for sequencing was normal breast tissue next to the tumor. The receptor set was obtained from a person aged 70 to 79 with breast cancer. CDR3s include the opening cysteine and the closing phenylalanine or tryptophan. D genes are given only for firm matches. Rows give clone size only sometimes, using once, few, many, or a class for an expanded clone.

v_call: TRBV9; d_call: .; clone_size: .; j_call: TRBJ2-2; cdr3_nt: TGTGCCAGCAGCGTATATACGGGAAAGAACACCGGGGAGCTGTTTTTT; cdr3_aa: CASSVYTGKNTGELFF
v_call: TRBV2; d_call: .; clone_size: .; j_call: TRBJ1-4; cdr3_nt: TGTGCCAGCAGTTTTTCTATGACGGGTGAAAAACTGTTTTTT; cdr3_aa: CASSFSMTGEKLFF
v_call: TRBV29-1; d_call: TRBD1; clone_size: .; j_call: TRBJ1-1; cdr3_nt: TGCAGCGTTGTGGCAGGGGGGACTGAAGCTTTCTTT; cdr3_aa: CSVVAGGTEAFF
v_call: TRBV6-6; d_call: TRBD1; clone_size: .; j_call: TRBJ1-5; cdr3_nt: TGTGCCAGCACTCCGGGACAGCGAGATCAGCCCCAGCATTTT; cdr3_aa: CASTPGQRDQPQHF
v_call: TRBV18; d_call: .; clone_size: .; j_call: TRBJ1-5; cdr3_nt: TGTGCCAGCTCAGCCACGGGAAGCAATCAGCCCCAGCATTTT; cdr3_aa: CASSATGSNQPQHF
v_call: TRBV7-9; d_call: .; clone_size: .; j_call: TRBJ2-3; cdr3_nt: TGTGCCAGCAGCTTCCACCGGGACTTCACAGATACGCAGTATTTT; cdr3_aa: CASSFHRDFTDTQYF
v_call: TRBV12-5; d_call: .; clone_size: .; j_call: TRBJ1-2; cdr3_nt: TGTGCTAGTGGTTTGGTTCCGGCAGGGATAATGGATGGCTACACCTTC; cdr3_aa: CASGLVPAGIMDGYTF
v_call: TRBV28; d_call: .; clone_size: .; j_call: TRBJ2-7; cdr3_nt: TGTGCCAGCAGTTCAATCCCCAACGAGCAGTACTTC; cdr3_aa: CASSSIPNEQYF
v_call: TRBV5-1; d_call: .; clone_size: .; j_call: TRBJ1-2; cdr3_nt: TGCGCCAGCAGATTGATTAGTAACTATGGCTACACCTTC; cdr3_aa: CASRLISNYGYTF
v_call: TRBV2; d_call: TRBD1; clone_size: .; j_call: TRBJ2-7; cdr3_nt: TGTGCCAGCATCAGGGGGTTTAGCTCCTACGAGCAGTACTTC; cdr3_aa: CASIRGFSSYEQYF
v_call: TRBV5-1; d_call: TRBD1; clone_size: .; j_call: TRBJ2-3; cdr3_nt: TGCGCCAGCAGCTTGAGCGGGACAGGGGGGGACACAGATACGCAGTATTTT; cdr3_aa: CASSLSGTGGDTDTQYF
v_call: TRBV5-6; d_call: TRBD1; clone_size: .; j_call: TRBJ1-3; cdr3_nt: TGTGCCAGCAGCTCGGGACAGGGCCAAGGAAACACCATATATTTT; cdr3_aa: CASSSGQGQGNTIYF
v_call: TRBV12-5; d_call: .; clone_size: few; j_call: TRBJ2-3; cdr3_nt: TGTGCTAGTGGCTCGGGTGGAGATACGCAGTATTTT; cdr3_aa: CASGSGGDTQYF
v_call: TRBV18; d_call: .; clone_size: .; j_call: TRBJ2-1; cdr3_nt: TGTGCCAGCTCACAGGGGGACGGGAATGAGCAGTTCTTC; cdr3_aa: CASSQGDGNEQFF
v_call: TRBV7-3; d_call: TRBD2; clone_size: .; j_call: TRBJ2-7; cdr3_nt: TGTGCCAGCAGCTCCGCGGGAGGCGTACGCGAGCAGTACTTC; cdr3_aa: CASSSAGGVREQYF
v_call: TRBV30; d_call: .; clone_size: .; j_call: TRBJ1-1; cdr3_nt: TGTGCCTGGAGTATTTCGGGGAAAGAAGCTTTCTTT; cdr3_aa: CAWSISGKEAFF
v_call: TRBV9; d_call: TRBD2; clone_size: .; j_call: TRBJ2-1; cdr3_nt: TGTGCCAGCAACCCCAGCGGGATCCCCTACAATGAGCAGTTCTTC; cdr3_aa: CASNPSGIPYNEQFF
v_call: TRBV6-4; d_call: .; clone_size: once; j_call: TRBJ2-2; cdr3_nt: TGTGCCAGCAGTGACTCGTCGGGTCACGGGGAGCTGTTTTTT; cdr3_aa: CASSDSSGHGELFF
v_call: TRBV4-1; d_call: .; clone_size: .; j_call: TRBJ1-1; cdr3_nt: TGCGCCAGCAGCCAAGATTTCCCGGGAAACACTGAAGCTTTCTTT; cdr3_aa: CASSQDFPGNTEAFF
v_call: TRBV9; d_call: TRBD1; clone_size: .; j_call: TRBJ1-1; cdr3_nt: TGTGCCAGCAGCGTAGCTCCCGACAGGGCGATGAACACTGAAGCTTTCTTT; cdr3_aa: CASSVAPDRAMNTEAFF
v_call: TRBV10-1; d_call: TRBD1; clone_size: .; j_call: TRBJ2-5; cdr3_nt: TGCGCCAGCAGTGCAGCCGTTTACAGGGGATGGTTTATCGAGACCCAGTACTTC; cdr3_aa: CASSAAVYRGWFIETQYF
v_call: TRBV28; d_call: .; clone_size: .; j_call: TRBJ1-2; cdr3_nt: TGTGCCAGCAGTTTATTAGGGGATGGCTACACCTTC; cdr3_aa: CASSLLGDGYTF
v_call: TRBV19; d_call: .; clone_size: once; j_call: TRBJ1-5; cdr3_nt: TGTGCCAGTAGTGACTTGGAGGAGGGGCATCAGCCCCAGCATTTT; cdr3_aa: CASSDLEEGHQPQHF
v_call: TRBV29-1; d_call: TRBD1; clone_size: .; j_call: TRBJ1-2; cdr3_nt: TGCAGCGTTCCTGGGACAGGGGTTCGTGGCTACACCTTC; cdr3_aa: CSVPGTGVRGYTF
v_call: TRBV5-5; d_call: .; clone_size: .; j_call: TRBJ2-7; cdr3_nt: TGTGCCAGCAGCTTGGGTGGCAAATACGAGCAGTACTTC; cdr3_aa: CASSLGGKYEQYF
v_call: TRBV5-1; d_call: TRBD2; clone_size: few; j_call: TRBJ2-7; cdr3_nt: TGCGCCAGCTCCTGGCGGGGGGGCTACGAGCAGTACTTC; cdr3_aa: CASSWRGGYEQYF
v_call: TRBV18; d_call: .; clone_size: .; j_call: TRBJ1-1; cdr3_nt: TGTGCCAGCTCACCAAGTTTCATAGGCGACATGAACACTGAAGCTTTCTTT; cdr3_aa: CASSPSFIGDMNTEAFF
v_call: TRBV6-5; d_call: TRBD1; clone_size: .; j_call: TRBJ1-1; cdr3_nt: TGTGCCAGCAGACGACAGGGTGGGGCTGAAGCTTTCTTT; cdr3_aa: CASRRQGGAEAFF
v_call: TRBV6-5; d_call: .; clone_size: .; j_call: TRBJ2-5; cdr3_nt: TGTGCCAGCAGATCAGGGGCCGGGGAGACCCAGTACTTC; cdr3_aa: CASRSGAGETQYF
v_call: TRBV7-2; d_call: .; clone_size: .; j_call: TRBJ2-1; cdr3_nt: TGTGCCAGCAGCTTAGTAGTAGGGGGCAATGAGCAGTTCTTC; cdr3_aa: CASSLVVGGNEQFF
v_call: TRBV7-9; d_call: TRBD1; clone_size: .; j_call: TRBJ1-4; cdr3_nt: TGTGCCAGCAGCGCGACCGGGACAGGGGGTGAAAAACTGTTTTTT; cdr3_aa: CASSATGTGGEKLFF
v_call: TRBV28; d_call: .; clone_size: .; j_call: TRBJ1-4; cdr3_nt: TGTGCCAGCAGTTTTATCGGGGCTAATGAAAAACTGTTTTTT; cdr3_aa: CASSFIGANEKLFF
v_call: TRBV7-8; d_call: .; clone_size: .; j_call: TRBJ2-3; cdr3_nt: TGTGCCAGCAGCTTTTCGGGGGTAGGCACAGATACGCAGTATTTT; cdr3_aa: CASSFSGVGTDTQYF
v_call: TRBV30; d_call: TRBD2; clone_size: .; j_call: TRBJ2-5; cdr3_nt: TGTGCCTGGACCGGGACTAGCGCCCAAGAGACCCAGTACTTC; cdr3_aa: CAWTGTSAQETQYF
v_call: TRBV7-6; d_call: TRBD1; clone_size: .; j_call: TRBJ1-2; cdr3_nt: TGTGCCAGCAGCGTCGGGACAGGGAACTATGGCTACACCTTC; cdr3_aa: CASSVGTGNYGYTF
v_call: TRBV19; d_call: TRBD1; clone_size: .; j_call: TRBJ2-7; cdr3_nt: TGTGCCAGTAGTAACTCCGGGACAGGGGTACGTAACGAGCAGTACTTC; cdr3_aa: CASSNSGTGVRNEQYF
v_call: TRBV4-1; d_call: .; clone_size: .; j_call: TRBJ2-1; cdr3_nt: TGCGCCAGCAGCCCCGTCGGTGCCAATGAGCAGTTCTTC; cdr3_aa: CASSPVGANEQFF
v_call: TRBV27; d_call: TRBD1; clone_size: .; j_call: TRBJ2-1; cdr3_nt: TGTGCCAGCAGTCCATGGGGGACAGAGAATGAGCAGTTCTTC; cdr3_aa: CASSPWGTENEQFF
v_call: TRBV4-1; d_call: TRBD1; clone_size: .; j_call: TRBJ1-6; cdr3_nt: TGCGCCAGCAGCGACTCTTGGACAGGATATAATTCACCCCTCCACTTT; cdr3_aa: CASSDSWTGYNSPLHF
v_call: TRBV2; d_call: .; clone_size: .; j_call: TRBJ2-3; cdr3_nt: TGTGCCAGCAGTGTGGGGGGGCGGGATACGCAGTATTTT; cdr3_aa: CASSVGGRDTQYF
v_call: TRBV7-2; d_call: TRBD1; clone_size: .; j_call: TRBJ2-5; cdr3_nt: TGTGCCAGCAGCATAGACAGGGAAGTAGAGACCCAGTACTTC; cdr3_aa: CASSIDREVETQYF
v_call: TRBV5-5; d_call: .; clone_size: .; j_call: TRBJ1-6; cdr3_nt: TGTGCCAGCAGCCCTTCGGGGGGCCTTAATTCACCCCTCCACTTT; cdr3_aa: CASSPSGGLNSPLHF
v_call: TRBV6-6; d_call: .; clone_size: .; j_call: TRBJ2-3; cdr3_nt: TGTGCCAGCAGTTACCCCGACTCCACAGATACGCAGTATTTT; cdr3_aa: CASSYPDSTDTQYF
v_call: TRBV10-3; d_call: .; clone_size: .; j_call: TRBJ1-2; cdr3_nt: TGTGCCACAAGCCCGACGGGGAACTATGGCTACACCTTC; cdr3_aa: CATSPTGNYGYTF
v_call: TRBV9; d_call: TRBD2; clone_size: .; j_call: TRBJ2-1; cdr3_nt: TGTGCCAGCAGCGTAGTAGCGGGGGGCTGGGAGCAGTTCTTC; cdr3_aa: CASSVVAGGWEQFF
v_call: TRBV19; d_call: TRBD2; clone_size: .; j_call: TRBJ2-1; cdr3_nt: TGTGCCAGTGGGGGTCGGACTAGCGGAAACAATGAGCAGTTCTTC; cdr3_aa: CASGGRTSGNNEQFF
v_call: TRBV4-1; d_call: .; clone_size: .; j_call: TRBJ2-3; cdr3_nt: TGCGCCAGCAGCCAAGGCCCGGCAGGGACTTTGGCAGATACGCAGTATTTT; cdr3_aa: CASSQGPAGTLADTQYF
v_call: TRBV5-4; d_call: .; clone_size: .; j_call: TRBJ2-1; cdr3_nt: TGTGCCAGCAGCACACGGCGGGGCGACAATGAGCAGTTCTTC; cdr3_aa: CASSTRRGDNEQFF
v_call: TRBV6-6; d_call: .; clone_size: .; j_call: TRBJ1-2; cdr3_nt: TGTGCCAGCAGGCTCAGGGGTGAGGATGGCTACACCTTC; cdr3_aa: CASRLRGEDGYTF
v_call: TRBV7-2; d_call: .; clone_size: .; j_call: TRBJ2-2; cdr3_nt: TGTGCCAGCAGGGTTAGGGCAGGGCAGAACACCGGGGAGCTGTTTTTT; cdr3_aa: CASRVRAGQNTGELFF
v_call: TRBV7-7; d_call: TRBD2; clone_size: .; j_call: TRBJ2-3; cdr3_nt: TGTGCCAGCAGCCTGACTAGCGGGGGGGGAGATACGCAGTATTTT; cdr3_aa: CASSLTSGGGDTQYF
v_call: TRBV5-6; d_call: .; clone_size: .; j_call: TRBJ2-1; cdr3_nt: TGTGCCAGCAGCTATTGGAGAGGAGCGAATGAGCAGTTCTTC; cdr3_aa: CASSYWRGANEQFF